This T cell receptor (beta chain) was sequenced in a study of T cell repertoires in cytomegalovirus infection. Turning to the study itself: Shared public TCR beta signatures pointed to both CMV infection and a matching HLA type. Overall study findings and caveats: Ex vivo responses were dominated by HLA-C-restricted CMV-specific TCR beta clonotypes.

MiXCR was run by TCRdb on the reads, yielding one entry per CDR3 protein. The profile shows about 530,000 distinct CDR3 sequences, more than 20% of them singletons. This clonotype occurred a few times. Its antigen is unidentified. The material sequenced was PBMCs. The receptor comes from a human donor in good health (CMV status not recorded). Some clones in this sample may be carry-over from other donors' samples.

CDR3 coding DNA: TGTGCCAGCAGTTTTGGGAGGGTAAACACCATATATTTT. Protein: CASSFGRVNTIYF. This chain uses TRBV12-3 or TRBV12-4 with TRBJ1-3; D unclear. The CDR3 has 13 amino acids. Trimming shortened V by 3 bases and J by 6 bases, and 9 bases separated the two germline ends.